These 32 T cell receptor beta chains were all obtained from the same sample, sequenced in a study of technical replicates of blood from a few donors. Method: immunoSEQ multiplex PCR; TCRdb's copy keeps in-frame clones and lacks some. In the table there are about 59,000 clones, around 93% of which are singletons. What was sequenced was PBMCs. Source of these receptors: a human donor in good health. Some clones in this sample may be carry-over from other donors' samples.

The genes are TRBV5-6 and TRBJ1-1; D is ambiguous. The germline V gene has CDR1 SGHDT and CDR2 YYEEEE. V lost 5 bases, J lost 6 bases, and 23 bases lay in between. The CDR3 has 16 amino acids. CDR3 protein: CASRRGEDSPGPEAFF. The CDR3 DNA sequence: TGTGCCAGCAGGAGAGGAGAGGACTCACCGGGCCCTGAAGCTTTCTTT.

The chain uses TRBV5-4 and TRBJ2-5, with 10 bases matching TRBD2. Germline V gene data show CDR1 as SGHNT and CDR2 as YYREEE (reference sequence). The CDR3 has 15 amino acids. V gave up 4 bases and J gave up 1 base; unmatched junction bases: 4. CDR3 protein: CASSTRTSGQETQYF. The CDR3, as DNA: TGTGCCAGCAGCACCCGGACTAGCGGCCAAGAGACCCAGTACTTC.

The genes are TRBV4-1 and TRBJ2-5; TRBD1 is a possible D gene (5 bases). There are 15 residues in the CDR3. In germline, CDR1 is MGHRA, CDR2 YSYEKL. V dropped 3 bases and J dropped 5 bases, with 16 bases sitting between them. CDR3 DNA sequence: TGCGCCAGCAGCCAGGAAGGCAGGGTAGGGGAGACCCAGTACTTC. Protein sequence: CASSQEGRVGETQYF.

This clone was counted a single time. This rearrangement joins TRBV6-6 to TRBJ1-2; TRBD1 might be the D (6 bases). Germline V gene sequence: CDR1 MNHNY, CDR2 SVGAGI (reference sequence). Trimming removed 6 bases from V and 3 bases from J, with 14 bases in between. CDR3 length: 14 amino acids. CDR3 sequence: CASRLQQGYYGYTF. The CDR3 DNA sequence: TGTGCCAGCAGACTCCAACAGGGTTACTATGGCTACACCTTC.

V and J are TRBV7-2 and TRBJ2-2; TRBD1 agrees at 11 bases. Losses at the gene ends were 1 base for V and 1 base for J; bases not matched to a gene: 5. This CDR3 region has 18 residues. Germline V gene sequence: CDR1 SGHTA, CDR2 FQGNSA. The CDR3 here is CASSLVGQGAWNTGELFF. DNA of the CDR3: TGTGCCAGCAGCTTAGTAGGACAGGGGGCCTGGAACACCGGGGAGCTGTTTTTT.

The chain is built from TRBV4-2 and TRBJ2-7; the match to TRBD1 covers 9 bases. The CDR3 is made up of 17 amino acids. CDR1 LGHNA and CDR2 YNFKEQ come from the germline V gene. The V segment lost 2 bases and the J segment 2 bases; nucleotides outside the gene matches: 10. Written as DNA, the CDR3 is TGTGCCAGCAGCCAAATCGGCCCGACAGGGGGAACCTACGAGCAGTACTTC. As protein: CASSQIGPTGGTYEQYF.

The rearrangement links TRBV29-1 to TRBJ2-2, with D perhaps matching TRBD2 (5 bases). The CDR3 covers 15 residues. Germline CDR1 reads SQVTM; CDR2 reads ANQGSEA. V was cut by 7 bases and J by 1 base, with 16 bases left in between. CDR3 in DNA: TGCAGCGGGGGAGACTATCTAAGGAACACCGGGGAGCTGTTTTTT. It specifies CSGGDYLRNTGELFF.

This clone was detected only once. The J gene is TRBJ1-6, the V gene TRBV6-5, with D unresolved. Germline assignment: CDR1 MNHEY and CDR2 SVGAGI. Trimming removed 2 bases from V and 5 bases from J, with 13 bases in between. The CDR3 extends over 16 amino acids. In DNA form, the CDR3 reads TGTGCCAGCAGTTACGGTCCCTTTGCGCATAATTCACCCCTCCACTTT. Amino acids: CASSYGPFAHNSPLHF.

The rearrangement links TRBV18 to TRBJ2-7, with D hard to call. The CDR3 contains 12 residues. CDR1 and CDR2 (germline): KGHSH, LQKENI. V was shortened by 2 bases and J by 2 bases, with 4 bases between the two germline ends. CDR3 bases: TGTGCCAGCTCACCAGCGGCCTACGAGCAGTACTTC. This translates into CASSPAAYEQYF. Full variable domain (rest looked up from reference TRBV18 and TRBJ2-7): NAGVMQNPRHLVRRRGQEARLRCSPMKGHSHVYWYRQLPEEGLKFMVYLQKENIIDESGMPKERFSAEFPKEGPSILRIQQVVRGDSAAYFCASSPAAYEQYFGPGTRLTVT.

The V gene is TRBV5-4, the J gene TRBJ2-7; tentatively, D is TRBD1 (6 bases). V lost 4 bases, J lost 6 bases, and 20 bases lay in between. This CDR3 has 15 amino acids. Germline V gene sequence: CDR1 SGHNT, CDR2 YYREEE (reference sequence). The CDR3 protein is CASSTNRDTSLEQYF. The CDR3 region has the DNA TGTGCCAGCAGCACCAACCGGGACACCTCTCTCGAGCAGTACTTC. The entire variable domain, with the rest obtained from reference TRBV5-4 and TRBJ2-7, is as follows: ETGVTQSPTHLIKTRGQQVTLRCSSQSGHNTVSWYQQALGQGPQFIFQYYREEENGRGNFPPRFSGLQFPNYSSELNVNALELDDSALYLCASSTNRDTSLEQYFGPGTRLTVT.

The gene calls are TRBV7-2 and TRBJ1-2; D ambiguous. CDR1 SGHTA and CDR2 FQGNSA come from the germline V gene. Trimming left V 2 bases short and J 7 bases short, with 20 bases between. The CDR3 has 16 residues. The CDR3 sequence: CASSLPVAQLSGGYTF. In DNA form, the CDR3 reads TGTGCCAGCAGCTTACCCGTCGCGCAACTCTCAGGTGGCTACACCTTC.

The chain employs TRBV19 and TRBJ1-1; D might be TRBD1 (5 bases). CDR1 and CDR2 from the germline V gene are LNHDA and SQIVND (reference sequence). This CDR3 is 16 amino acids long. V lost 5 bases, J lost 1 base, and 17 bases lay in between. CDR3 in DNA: TGTGCCAGTAGTCGCAGGGCCCCAAGAGGGAACACTGAAGCTTTCTTT. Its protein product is CASSRRAPRGNTEAFF.

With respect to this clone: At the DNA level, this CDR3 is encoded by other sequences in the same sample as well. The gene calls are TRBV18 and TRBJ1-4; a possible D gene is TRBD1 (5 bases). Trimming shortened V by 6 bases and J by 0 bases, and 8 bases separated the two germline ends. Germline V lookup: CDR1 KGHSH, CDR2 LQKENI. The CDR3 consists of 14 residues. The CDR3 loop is CASSPTATNEKLFF. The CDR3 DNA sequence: TGTGCCAGCTCCCCGACAGCAACTAATGAAAAACTGTTTTTT.

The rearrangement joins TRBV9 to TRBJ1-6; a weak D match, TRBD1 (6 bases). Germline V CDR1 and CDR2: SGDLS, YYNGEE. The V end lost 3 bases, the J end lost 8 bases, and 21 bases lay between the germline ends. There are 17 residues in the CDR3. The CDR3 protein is CASSASMGGGQDSPLHF. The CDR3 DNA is TGTGCCAGCAGCGCAAGCATGGGTGGGGGCCAAGATTCACCCCTCCACTTT.

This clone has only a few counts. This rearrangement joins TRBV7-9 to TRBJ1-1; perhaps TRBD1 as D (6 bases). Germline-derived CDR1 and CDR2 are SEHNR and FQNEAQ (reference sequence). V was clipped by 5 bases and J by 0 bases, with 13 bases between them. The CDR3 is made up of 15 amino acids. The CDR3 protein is CASSPGVRMNTEAFF. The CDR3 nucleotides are TGTGCCAGCAGCCCAGGGGTAAGGATGAACACTGAAGCTTTCTTT.

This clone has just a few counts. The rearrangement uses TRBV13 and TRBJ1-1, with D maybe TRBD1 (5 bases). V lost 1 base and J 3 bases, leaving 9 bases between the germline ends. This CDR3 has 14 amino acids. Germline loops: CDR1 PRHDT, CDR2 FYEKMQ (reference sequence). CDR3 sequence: CASSLEGEDTEAFF. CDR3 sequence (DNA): TGTGCCAGCAGCTTAGAAGGGGAGGACACTGAAGCTTTCTTT.

CDR3 nucleotides: TGTGCCAGCAGTTACTCGAGCCTCACAGATACGCAGTATTTT. Its protein product is CASSYSSLTDTQYF. The V gene is TRBV6-6, the J gene TRBJ2-3, with D unclear. The CDR3 extends over 14 amino acids. V dropped 0 bases and J dropped 2 bases, with 6 bases sitting between them. Germline-derived CDR1 and CDR2 are MNHNY and SVGAGI (reference sequence).

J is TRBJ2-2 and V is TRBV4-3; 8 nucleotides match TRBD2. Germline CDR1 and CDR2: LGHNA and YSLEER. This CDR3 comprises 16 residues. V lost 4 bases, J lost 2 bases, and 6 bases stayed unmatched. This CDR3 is CASSRAGVLNTGELFF. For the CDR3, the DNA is TGCGCCAGCAGCCGAGCGGGAGTTCTAAACACCGGGGAGCTGTTTTTT.

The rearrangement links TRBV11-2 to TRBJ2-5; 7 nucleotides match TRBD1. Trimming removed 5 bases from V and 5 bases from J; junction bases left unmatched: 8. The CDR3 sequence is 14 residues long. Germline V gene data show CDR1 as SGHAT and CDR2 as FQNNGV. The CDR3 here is CASSRPQGSETQYF. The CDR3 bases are TGTGCCAGCAGCCGCCCACAGGGGTCCGAGACCCAGTACTTC.

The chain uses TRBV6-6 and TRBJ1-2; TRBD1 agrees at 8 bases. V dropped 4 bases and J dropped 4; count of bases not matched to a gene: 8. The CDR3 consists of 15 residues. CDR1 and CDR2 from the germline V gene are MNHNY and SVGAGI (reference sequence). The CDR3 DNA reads TGTGCCAGCAGTTCGGGACAGGCCTTACTCTATGGCTACACCTTC. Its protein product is CASSSGQALLYGYTF.

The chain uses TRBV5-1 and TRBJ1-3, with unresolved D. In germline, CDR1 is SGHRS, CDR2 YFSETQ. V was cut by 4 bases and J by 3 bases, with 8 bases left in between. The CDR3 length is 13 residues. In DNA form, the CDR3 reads TGCGCCAGCAGCGTGGGAGATGGAAACACCATATATTTT. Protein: CASSVGDGNTIYF.

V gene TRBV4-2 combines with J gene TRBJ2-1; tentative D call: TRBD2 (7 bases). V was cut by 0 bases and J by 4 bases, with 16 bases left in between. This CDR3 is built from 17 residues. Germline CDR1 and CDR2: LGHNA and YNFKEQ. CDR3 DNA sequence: TGTGCCAGCAGCCAAGAATCGGCGGGGGCCGGTTACAATGAGCAGTTCTTC. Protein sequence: CASSQESAGAGYNEQFF.

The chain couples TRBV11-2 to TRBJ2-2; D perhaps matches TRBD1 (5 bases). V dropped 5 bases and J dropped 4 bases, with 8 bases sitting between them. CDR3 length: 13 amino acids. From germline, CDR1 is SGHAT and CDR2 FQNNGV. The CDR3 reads CASSATGTGELFF. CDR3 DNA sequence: TGTGCCAGCAGCGCCACAGGCACCGGGGAGCTGTTTTTT.

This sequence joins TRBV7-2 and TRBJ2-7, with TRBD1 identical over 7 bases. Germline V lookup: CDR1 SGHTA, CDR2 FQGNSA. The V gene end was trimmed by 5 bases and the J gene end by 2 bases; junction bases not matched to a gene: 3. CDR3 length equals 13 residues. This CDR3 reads CASSRGQAYEQYF. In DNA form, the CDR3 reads TGTGCCAGCAGCCGAGGACAGGCCTACGAGCAGTACTTC.

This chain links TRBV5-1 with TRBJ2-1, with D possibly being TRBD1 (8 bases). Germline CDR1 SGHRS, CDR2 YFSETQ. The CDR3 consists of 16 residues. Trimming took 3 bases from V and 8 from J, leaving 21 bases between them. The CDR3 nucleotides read TGCGCCAGCAGCTCGAAACAGGGGGGGAAGGTCGATGAGCAGTTCTTC. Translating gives CASSSKQGGKVDEQFF.

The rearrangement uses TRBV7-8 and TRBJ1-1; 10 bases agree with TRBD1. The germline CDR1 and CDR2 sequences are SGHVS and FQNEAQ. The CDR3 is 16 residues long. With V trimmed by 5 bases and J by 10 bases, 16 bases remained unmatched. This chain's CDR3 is CASSPPGTGDIIGAFF. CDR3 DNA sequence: TGTGCCAGCAGCCCTCCCGGGACAGGGGATATTATCGGAGCTTTCTTT.

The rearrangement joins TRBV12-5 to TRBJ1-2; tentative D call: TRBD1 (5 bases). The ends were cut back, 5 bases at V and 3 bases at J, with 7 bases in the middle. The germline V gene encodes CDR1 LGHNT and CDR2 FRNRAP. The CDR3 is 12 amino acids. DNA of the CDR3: TGTGCTAGTGGTCAAGGGGACTATGGCTACACCTTC. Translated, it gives CASGQGDYGYTF. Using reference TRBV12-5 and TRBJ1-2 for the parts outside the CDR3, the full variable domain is DARVTQTPRHKVTEMGQEVTMRCQPILGHNTVFWYRQTMMQGLELLAYFRNRAPLDDSGMPKDRFSAEMPDATLATLKIQPSEPRDSAVYFCASGQGDYGYTFGSGTRLTVV.

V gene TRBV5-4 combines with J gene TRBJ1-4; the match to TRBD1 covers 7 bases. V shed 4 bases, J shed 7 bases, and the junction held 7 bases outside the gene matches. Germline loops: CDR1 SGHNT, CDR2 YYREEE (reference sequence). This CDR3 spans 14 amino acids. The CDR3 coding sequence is TGTGCCAGCAGCCCTGACAGGGTTGGTGAAAAACTGTTTTTT. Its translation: CASSPDRVGEKLFF.

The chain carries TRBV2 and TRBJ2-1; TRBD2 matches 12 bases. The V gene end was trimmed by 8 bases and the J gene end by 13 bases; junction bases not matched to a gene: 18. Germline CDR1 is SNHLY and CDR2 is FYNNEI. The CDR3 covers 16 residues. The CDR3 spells CASLPFPWTSGKSQFF. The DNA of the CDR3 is TGTGCCAGCCTACCCTTCCCCTGGACTAGCGGGAAATCACAGTTCTTC.

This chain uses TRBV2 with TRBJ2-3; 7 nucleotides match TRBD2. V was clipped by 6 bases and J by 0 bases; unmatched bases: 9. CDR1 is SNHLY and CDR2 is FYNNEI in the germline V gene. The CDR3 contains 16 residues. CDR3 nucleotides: TGTGCCAGCAGCCTGGGAGGGGTAACTAGCACAGATACGCAGTATTTT. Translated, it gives CASSLGGVTSTDTQYF.

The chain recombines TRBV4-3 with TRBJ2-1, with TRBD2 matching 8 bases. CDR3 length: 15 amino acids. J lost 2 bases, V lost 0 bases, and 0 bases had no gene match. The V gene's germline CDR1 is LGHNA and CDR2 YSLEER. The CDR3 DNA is TGCGCCAGCAGCCAAGAGCGGGAGGCCTACAATGAGCAGTTCTTC. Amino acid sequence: CASSQEREAYNEQFF.

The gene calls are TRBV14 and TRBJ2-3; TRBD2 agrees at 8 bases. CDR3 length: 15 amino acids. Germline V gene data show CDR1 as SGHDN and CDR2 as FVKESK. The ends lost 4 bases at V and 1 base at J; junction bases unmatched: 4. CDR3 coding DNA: TGTGCCAGCAGCCGAGTACTAGCGGGCACAGATACGCAGTATTTT. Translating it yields CASSRVLAGTDTQYF. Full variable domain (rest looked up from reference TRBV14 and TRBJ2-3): EAGVTQFPSHSVIEKGQTVTLRCDPISGHDNLYWYRRVMGKEIKFLLHFVKESKQDESGMPNNRFLAERTGGTYSTLKVQPAELEDSGVYFCASSRVLAGTDTQYFGPGTRLTVL.